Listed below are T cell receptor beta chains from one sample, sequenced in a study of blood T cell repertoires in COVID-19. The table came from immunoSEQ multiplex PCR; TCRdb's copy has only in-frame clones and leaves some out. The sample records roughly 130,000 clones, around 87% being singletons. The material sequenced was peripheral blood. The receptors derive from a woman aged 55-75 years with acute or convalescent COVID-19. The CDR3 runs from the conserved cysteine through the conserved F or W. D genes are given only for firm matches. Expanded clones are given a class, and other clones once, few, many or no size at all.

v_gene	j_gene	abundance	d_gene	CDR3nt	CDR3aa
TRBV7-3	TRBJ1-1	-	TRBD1	TGTGCCAGCAGCCCGGGACAGGGGGCTGAAGCTTTCTTT	CASSPGQGAEAFF
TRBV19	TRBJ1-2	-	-	TGTGCCAGTAGTATGGGCCCAGGGATGGACTATGGCTACACCTTC	CASSMGPGMDYGYTF
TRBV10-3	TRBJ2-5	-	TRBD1	TGTGCCATCAGGGGGGACAGCCAAGAGACCCAGTACTTC	CAIRGDSQETQYF
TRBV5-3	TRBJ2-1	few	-	TGTGCCAGAAGCTCGGCGCCGCGGGGCTCCTACAATGAGCAGTTCTTC	CARSSAPRGSYNEQFF
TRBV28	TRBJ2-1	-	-	TGTGCCAGCAGTTTCGGTCTCGAGCAGTTCTTC	CASSFGLEQFF
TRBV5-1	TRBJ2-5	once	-	TGCGCCAGCAGCGACTTCCAAGAGACCCAGTACTTC	CASSDFQETQYF
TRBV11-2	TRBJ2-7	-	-	TGTGCCAGCAGCCCTCTTGGGCGGGCAAGAGGTAGGTCCTACGAGCAGTACTTC	CASSPLGRARGRSYEQYF
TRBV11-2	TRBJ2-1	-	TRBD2	TGTGCCAGCAGCTTTGGACTAGCGGTCTCCTACAATGAGCAGTTCTTC	CASSFGLAVSYNEQFF
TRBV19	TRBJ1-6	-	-	TGTGCCAGTAGTACAGGGTTGAATTCACCCCTCCACTTT	CASSTGLNSPLHF
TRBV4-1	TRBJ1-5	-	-	TGCGCCAGCAGCCAAGACCAGAATAGCAATCAGCCCCAGCATTTT	CASSQDQNSNQPQHF
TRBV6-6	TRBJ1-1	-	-	TGTGCCAGCAGTACCCCCACAGGGAACACTGAAGCTTTCTTT	CASSTPTGNTEAFF
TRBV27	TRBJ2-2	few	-	TGTGCCAGCAGTTTGCGCGGGAACACCGGGGAGCTGTTTTTT	CASSLRGNTGELFF
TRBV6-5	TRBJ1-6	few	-	TGTGCCGCGGGGGCAGGGTGGAATTCACCCCTCCACTTT	CAAGAGWNSPLHF
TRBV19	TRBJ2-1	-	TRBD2	TGTGCCAGCAGGACTAGCGGGAACCACAATGAGCAGTTCTTC	CASRTSGNHNEQFF
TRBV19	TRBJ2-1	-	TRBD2	TGTGCCAGTAGTACGGGAGGCTTCGGAGGGCAGTTCTTC	CASSTGGFGGQFF
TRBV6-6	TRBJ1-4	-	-	TGTGCCAGCAGAGATCCGACAGGAATTAATGAAAAACTGTTTTTT	CASRDPTGINEKLFF
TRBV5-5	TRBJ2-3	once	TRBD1	TGTGCCAGCAGCTTGGAGGGACAGGGGGCGGATACGCAGTATTTT	CASSLEGQGADTQYF
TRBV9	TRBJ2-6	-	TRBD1	TGTGCCAGCAGCGCAGACAGGGCTGGGGCCAACGTCCTGACTTTC	CASSADRAGANVLTF
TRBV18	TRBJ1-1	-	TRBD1	TGTGCCAGCTCACCCCGGGGACAGGGACGTACTGAAGCTTTCTTT	CASSPRGQGRTEAFF
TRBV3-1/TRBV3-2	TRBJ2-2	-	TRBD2	TGTGCCAGCAGCAGACTAGCGGGAGCTAACACCGGGGAGCTGTTTTTT	CASSRLAGANTGELFF
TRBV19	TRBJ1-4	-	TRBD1	TGTGCCAGTAACACAGGGGGGAAGGCTAATGAAAAACTGTTTTTT	CASNTGGKANEKLFF
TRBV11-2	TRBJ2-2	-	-	TGTGCCAGCAGCCCGGGGAGGATCTTGAGAGGGGAGCTGTTTTTT	CASSPGRILRGELFF
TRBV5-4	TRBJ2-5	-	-	TGTGCCAGCAGCTTGACAGTTCAAGAGACCCAGTACTTC	CASSLTVQETQYF
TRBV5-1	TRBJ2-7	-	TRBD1	TGCGCCAGCAGCCCCTCCGGGACAGGATTCTCCTACGAGCAGTACTTC	CASSPSGTGFSYEQYF
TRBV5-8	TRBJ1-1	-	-	TGTGCCAGCAGCTCGCGGGGGGGGAGCACTGAAGCTTTCTTT	CASSSRGGSTEAFF
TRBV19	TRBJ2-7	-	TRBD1	TGTGCCAGTAGTATCCTCCGGGACAGGGTTTCCGAGCAGTACTTC	CASSILRDRVSEQYF
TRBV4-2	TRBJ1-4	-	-	TGTGCCAGCAGCCAAGGTTCAGGAACTAATGAAAAACTGTTTTTT	CASSQGSGTNEKLFF
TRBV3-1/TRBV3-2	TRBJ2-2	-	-	TGTGCCAGCAGCCCCCTCGCAGTCAACACCGGGGAGCTGTTTTTT	CASSPLAVNTGELFF
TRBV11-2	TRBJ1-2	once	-	TGTGCCAGCAGCCCCGGGAGCACCTATGGCTACACCTTC	CASSPGSTYGYTF
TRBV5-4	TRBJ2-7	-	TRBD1	TGTGCCAGCAGCCCGGGACAGGGGCGGGACGAGCAGTACTTC	CASSPGQGRDEQYF
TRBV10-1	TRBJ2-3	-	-	TGCGCCAGCCGGAGCGGGTCGGTAGGGGATACGCAGTATTTT	CASRSGSVGDTQYF
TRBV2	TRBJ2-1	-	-	TGTGCCAGCACCGAGGGGGATGAGCAGTTCTTC	CASTEGDEQFF
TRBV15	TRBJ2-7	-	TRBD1	TGTGCCACCAGCAGAGAACCCGCTGCGACAGGGGGTCGGCAGTACTTC	CATSREPAATGGRQYF
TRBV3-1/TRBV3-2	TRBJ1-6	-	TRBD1	TGTGCCAGCAGCCAAGATCCCGGGACAGGGTTCCACTTT	CASSQDPGTGFHF
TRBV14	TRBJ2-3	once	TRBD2	TGTGCCAGCAGCCAACAAAGGGTTTGGCTAGCGGGAGTAGGGAGCACAGATACGCAGTATTTT	CASSQQRVWLAGVGSTDTQYF
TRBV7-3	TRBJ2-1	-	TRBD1	TGTGCCAGCAGCTTGGGACAGGGGGGTAATAGTGAGCAGTTCTTC	CASSLGQGGNSEQFF
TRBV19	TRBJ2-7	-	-	TGTGCCAGTAGTAACCCTACCGGGACATCCTACGAGCAGTACTTC	CASSNPTGTSYEQYF
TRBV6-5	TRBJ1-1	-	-	TGTGCCAGCAGTTTCAATCCTCGCGGGAACACTGAAGCTTTCTTT	CASSFNPRGNTEAFF
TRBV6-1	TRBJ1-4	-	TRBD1	TGTGCCAGCAGTGCAGGGACAGGGGGAACTAATGAAAAACTGTTTTTT	CASSAGTGGTNEKLFF
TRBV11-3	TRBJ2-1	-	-	TGTGCCAGCAGCGTAACGGGACTGCAGTTGCATGAGCAGTTCTTC	CASSVTGLQLHEQFF
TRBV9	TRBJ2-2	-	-	TGTGCCAGCAGCCCCTTCCAAGGGGCCAACACCGGGGAGCTGTTTTTT	CASSPFQGANTGELFF
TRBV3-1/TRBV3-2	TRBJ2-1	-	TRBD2	TGTGCCAGCAGCCCACGACTAGCGGGTGCCTACAATGAGCAGTTCTTC	CASSPRLAGAYNEQFF
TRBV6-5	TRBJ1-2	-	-	TGTGCCAGCAGCTCCCCCTTATATAACTATGGCTACACCTTC	CASSSPLYNYGYTF
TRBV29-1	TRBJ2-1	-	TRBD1	TGCAGCGTTACCTTAACTGGGACAGGGGGCTTCTACAATGAGCAGTTCTTC	CSVTLTGTGGFYNEQFF
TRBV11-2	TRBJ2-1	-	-	TGTGCCAGCAGGTCCGAGAGCCCCCGCTCCTACAATGAGCAGTTCTTC	CASRSESPRSYNEQFF
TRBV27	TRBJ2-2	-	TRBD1	TGTGCCAGCAGTTTCTGGGACAGGGGGCACACCGGGGAGCTGTTTTTT	CASSFWDRGHTGELFF
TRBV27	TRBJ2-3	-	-	TGTGCCAGCAGTTTCGTCTCTAGCACAGATACGCAGTATTTT	CASSFVSSTDTQYF
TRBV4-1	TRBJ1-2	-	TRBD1	TGCGCCAGCAGCCAAGAAGAGGACAGGGTCGGTCCAATACAATATGGCTACACCTTC	CASSQEEDRVGPIQYGYTF